One and the same sample provided the 13 T cell receptor beta chains below, sequenced in a study of beta chain features in type 1 diabetes. The study reverse transcribed the entire isolated RNA, so it sequenced expressed TCRB transcripts. Sequencing used immunoSEQ multiplex PCR; TCRdb keeps in-frame clones, though not all of them. The sample lists about 40,000 clones, roughly 50% occurring once. Sequencing used central memory CD4+ T cells from blood. These receptors were collected from a woman aged 18-29 years in good health.

The chain couples TRBV27 to TRBJ1-2, with D possibly matching TRBD1 (6 bases). The CDR3 loop spans 13 amino acids. The germline V gene has CDR1 MNHEY and CDR2 SMNVEV (reference sequence). Trimming removed 8 bases at V and 4 bases at J, with 14 bases between. The DNA of the CDR3 is TGTGCCAGCGGCTCGGGACACCTCTATGGCTACACCTTC. Translating it yields CASGSGHLYGYTF.

This clone has more than one count but fewer than ten. The genes are TRBV9 and TRBJ2-7, with 10 positions matching TRBD2. V lost 0 bases to trimming and J lost 7 bases; unmatched junction nucleotides: 13. The germline gives CDR1 SGDLS, CDR2 YYNGEE. This CDR3 comprises 17 residues. The DNA for the CDR3 is TGTGCCAGCAGCGTAGCTAGCGGGAGAACGCCGGGGCAGGAGCAGTACTTC. This encodes CASSVASGRTPGQEQYF.

This clone was picked up a small number of times. This chain uses TRBV6-1 with TRBJ2-1; TRBD2 might be the D (5 bases). V lost 11 bases and J 5 bases, leaving 19 bases between the germline ends. The CDR3 is made up of 14 amino acids. The germline V gene has CDR1 MNHNS and CDR2 SASEGT. CDR3 bases: TGTGCCGGCTCCGGGGTCGTTCGTAACAATGAGCAGTTCTTC. Protein: CAGSGVVRNNEQFF.

The chain recombines TRBV7-2 with TRBJ2-3; no clear D. The germline gives CDR1 SGHTA, CDR2 FQGNSA. Trimming removed 5 bases from V and 2 bases from J, with 5 bases in between. The CDR3 runs 12 residues. The CDR3 sequence: CASSTYTDTQYF. The CDR3 coding sequence is TGTGCCAGCAGCACATACACAGATACGCAGTATTTT. Combining the CDR3 with reference TRBV7-2 and TRBJ2-3 gives the whole variable domain GAGVSQSPSNKVTEKGKDVELRCDPISGHTALYWYRQSLGQGLEFLIYFQGNSAPDKSGLPSDRFSAERTGGSVSTLTIQRTQQEDSAVYLCASSTYTDTQYFGPGTRLTVL.

This clone was seen only a few times. Here the CDR3 DNA reads TGTGCCTGGATGAGACAGGGAGGTGGCTACACCTTC. As protein: CAWMRQGGGYTF. The chain couples TRBV30 to TRBJ1-2; 7 positions agree with TRBD1. Germline V CDR1 and CDR2: GTSNPN, SVGIG (reference sequence). V lost 4 bases to trimming and J lost 7 bases; unmatched junction nucleotides: 6. This CDR3 contains 12 residues.

This CDR3 is CASSRDRGNQPQHF. In DNA, the CDR3 is TGTGCCAGCAGTAGGGACAGGGGCAATCAGCCCCAGCATTTT. The V gene is TRBV6-1, the J gene TRBJ1-5, with 9 bases matching TRBD1. Germline lookup yields CDR1 MNHNS and CDR2 SASEGT. The ends lost 5 bases at V and 2 bases at J; junction bases unmatched: 1. This CDR3 contains 14 residues.

CDR3 sequence: CASSEDRQNTEAFF. CDR3 nucleotide sequence: TGCGCCAGCAGCGAGGACAGGCAGAACACTGAAGCTTTCTTT. The genes are TRBV4-1 and TRBJ1-1; TRBD1 matches 7 bases. Germline V gene data show CDR1 as MGHRA and CDR2 as YSYEKL. Germline trimming cut 5 bases from V and 1 base from J; bases unmatched to any gene: 4. The CDR3 has 14 amino acids.

This sequence joins TRBV5-6 and TRBJ1-2; 8 bases agree with TRBD1. CDR3 length: 15 residues. The germline V gene has CDR1 SGHDT and CDR2 YYEEEE. V shed 4 bases, J shed 4 bases, and the junction held 9 bases outside the gene matches. The CDR3 here is CASSGPGTGFYGYTF. The CDR3 DNA is TGTGCCAGCAGCGGGCCCGGGACAGGCTTCTATGGCTACACCTTC.

The chain carries TRBV19 and TRBJ2-6, with 7 bases matching TRBD1. This CDR3 contains 18 residues. Germline V gene sequence: CDR1 LNHDA, CDR2 SQIVND (reference sequence). V was clipped by 3 bases and J by 3 bases; unmatched bases: 11. CDR3 nucleotide sequence: TGTGCCAGTAGTATTCGGGGCAGGGGGTATCGTGGGGCCAACGTCCTGACTTTC. It translates to CASSIRGRGYRGANVLTF.

This chain links TRBV28 with TRBJ2-1, with 9 bases identical to TRBD1. The germline gives CDR1 MDHEN, CDR2 SYDVKM. V was clipped by 7 bases and J by 7 bases; unmatched bases: 11. This CDR3 comprises 15 residues. The DNA of the CDR3 is TGTGCCAGCACTGACTCGGGACAGGGCGGAAATGAGCAGTTCTTC. Translated, it gives CASTDSGQGGNEQFF.

The CDR3 is CASSLSWGGNTGELFF. CDR3 coding DNA: TGCGCCAGCAGCTTGTCCTGGGGGGGAAACACCGGGGAGCTGTTTTTT. J is TRBJ2-2 and V is TRBV5-1; 7 bases agree with TRBD2. Germline V CDR1 and CDR2: SGHRS, YFSETQ. The length of the CDR3 is 16 residues. J lost 2 bases, V lost 1 base, and 5 bases had no gene match.

This clone has just a few counts. The V and J genes are TRBV7-3 and TRBJ2-3; TRBD2 might be the D (5 bases). V lost 5 bases to trimming and J lost 6 bases, with 12 bases between them. This CDR3 has 13 amino acids. CDR1 is SGHTA, CDR2 FQGTGA, per germline. CDR3 loop: CASSIGLGDTQYF. The CDR3 DNA is TGTGCCAGCAGCATAGGACTGGGGGATACGCAGTATTTT.

This clone was detected a few times. The chain combines TRBV19 with TRBJ2-1, with 15 bases matching TRBD2. The CDR3 is 16 residues long. Germline CDR1 LNHDA, CDR2 SQIVND (reference sequence). J gave up 10 bases and V 5 bases, and 9 bases lay outside the gene matches. The CDR3 spells CASSSGLAGGIKEQFF. DNA of the CDR3: TGTGCCAGTAGTTCGGGACTAGCGGGAGGAATAAAGGAGCAGTTCTTC.